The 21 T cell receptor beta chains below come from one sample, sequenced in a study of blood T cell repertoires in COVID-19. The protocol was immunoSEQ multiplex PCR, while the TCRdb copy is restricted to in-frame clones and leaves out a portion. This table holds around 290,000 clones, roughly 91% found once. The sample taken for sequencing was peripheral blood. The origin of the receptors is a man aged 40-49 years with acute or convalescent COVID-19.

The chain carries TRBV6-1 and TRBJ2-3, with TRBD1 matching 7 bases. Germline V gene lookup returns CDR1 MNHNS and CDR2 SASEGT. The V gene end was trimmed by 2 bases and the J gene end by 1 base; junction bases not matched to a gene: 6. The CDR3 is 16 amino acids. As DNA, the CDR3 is TGTGCCAGCAGTGAATGGGCAGGGGGACGCACAGATACGCAGTATTTT. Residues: CASSEWAGGRTDTQYF.

Here the CDR3 DNA reads TGTGCCAGCAGTTCCCCCGGGGCTAACTATGGCTACACCTTC. It specifies CASSSPGANYGYTF. V gene TRBV6-5 combines with J gene TRBJ1-2; D is undetermined. Per the germline V gene, CDR1 is MNHEY and CDR2 is SVGAGI. V was shortened by 4 bases and J by 0 bases, with 9 bases between the two germline ends. The CDR3 is 14 amino acids.

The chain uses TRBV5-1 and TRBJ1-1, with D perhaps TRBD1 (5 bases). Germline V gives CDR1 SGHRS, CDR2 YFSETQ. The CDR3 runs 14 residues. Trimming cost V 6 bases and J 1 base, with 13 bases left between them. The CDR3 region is CASTRSQGNTEAFF. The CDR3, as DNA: TGCGCCAGCACCCGGTCCCAGGGGAACACTGAAGCTTTCTTT.

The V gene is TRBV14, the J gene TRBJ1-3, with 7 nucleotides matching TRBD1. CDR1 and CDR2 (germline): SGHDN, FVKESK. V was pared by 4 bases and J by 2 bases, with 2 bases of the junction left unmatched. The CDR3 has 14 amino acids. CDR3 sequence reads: CASSPGQAGNTIYF. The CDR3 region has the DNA TGTGCCAGCAGCCCAGGACAGGCTGGAAACACCATATATTTT. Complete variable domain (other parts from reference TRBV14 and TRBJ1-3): EAGVTQFPSHSVIEKGQTVTLRCDPISGHDNLYWYRRVMGKEIKFLLHFVKESKQDESGMPNNRFLAERTGGTYSTLKVQPAELEDSGVYFCASSPGQAGNTIYFGEGSWLTVV.

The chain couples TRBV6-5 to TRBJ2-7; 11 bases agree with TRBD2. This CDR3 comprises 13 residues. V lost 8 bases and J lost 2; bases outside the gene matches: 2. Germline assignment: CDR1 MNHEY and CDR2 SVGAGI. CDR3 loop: CASHSGGAYEQYF. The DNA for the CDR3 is TGTGCCAGCCATAGCGGGGGGGCCTACGAGCAGTACTTC.

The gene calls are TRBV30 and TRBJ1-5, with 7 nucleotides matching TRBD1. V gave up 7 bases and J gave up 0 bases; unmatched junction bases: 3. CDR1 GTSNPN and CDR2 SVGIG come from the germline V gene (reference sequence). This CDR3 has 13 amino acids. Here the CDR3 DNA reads TGTGCCTACAGGGGTAATAGCAATCAGCCCCAGCATTTT. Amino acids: CAYRGNSNQPQHF.

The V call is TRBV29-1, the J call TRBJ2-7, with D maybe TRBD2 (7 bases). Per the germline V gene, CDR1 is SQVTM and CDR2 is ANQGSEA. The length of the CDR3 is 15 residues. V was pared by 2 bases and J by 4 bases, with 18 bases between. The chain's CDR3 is CSVERGERGAYEQYF. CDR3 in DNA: TGCAGCGTTGAAAGGGGGGAACGGGGGGCTTACGAGCAGTACTTC.

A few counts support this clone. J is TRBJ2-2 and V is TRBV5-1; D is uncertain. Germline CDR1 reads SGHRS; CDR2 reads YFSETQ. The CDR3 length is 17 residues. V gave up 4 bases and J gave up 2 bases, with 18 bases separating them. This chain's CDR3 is CASSPLNSLPNTGELFF. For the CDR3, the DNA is TGCGCCAGCAGCCCACTCAACAGCCTACCTAACACCGGGGAGCTGTTTTTT.

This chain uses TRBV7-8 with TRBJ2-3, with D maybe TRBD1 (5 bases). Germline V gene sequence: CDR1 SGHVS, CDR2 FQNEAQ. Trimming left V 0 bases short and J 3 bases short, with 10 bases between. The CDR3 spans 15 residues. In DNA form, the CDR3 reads TGTGCCAGCAGCTTAGCCCAGGGTAGAACAGATACGCAGTATTTT. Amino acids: CASSLAQGRTDTQYF.

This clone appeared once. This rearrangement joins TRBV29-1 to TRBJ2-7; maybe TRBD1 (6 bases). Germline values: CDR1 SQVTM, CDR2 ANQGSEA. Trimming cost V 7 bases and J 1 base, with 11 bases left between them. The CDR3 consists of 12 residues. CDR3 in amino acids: CSARQESYEQYF. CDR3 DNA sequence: TGCAGCGCCCGACAGGAATCCTACGAGCAGTACTTC.

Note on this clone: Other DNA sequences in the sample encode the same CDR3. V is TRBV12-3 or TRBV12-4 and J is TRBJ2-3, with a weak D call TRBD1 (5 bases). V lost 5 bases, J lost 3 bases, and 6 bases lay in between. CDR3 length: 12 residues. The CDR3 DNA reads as TGTGCCAGCAGTCCAGGGACAGATACGCAGTATTTT. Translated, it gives CASSPGTDTQYF.

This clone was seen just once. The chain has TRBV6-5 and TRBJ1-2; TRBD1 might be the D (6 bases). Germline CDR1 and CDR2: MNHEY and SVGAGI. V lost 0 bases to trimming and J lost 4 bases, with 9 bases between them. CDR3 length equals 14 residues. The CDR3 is CASSYSPGAYGYTF. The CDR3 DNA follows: TGTGCCAGCAGTTACTCACCAGGGGCCTATGGCTACACCTTC.

The CDR3 coding sequence is TGCGCCAGCAGCGGGTCCTCTGGGGCGGAGCAGTACTTC. This sequence encodes CASSGSSGAEQYF. J is TRBJ2-7 and V is TRBV5-1, with D tentatively TRBD1 (5 bases). V lost 4 bases to trimming and J lost 7 bases, with 15 bases between them. Germline V lookup: CDR1 SGHRS, CDR2 YFSETQ. The CDR3 consists of 13 residues.

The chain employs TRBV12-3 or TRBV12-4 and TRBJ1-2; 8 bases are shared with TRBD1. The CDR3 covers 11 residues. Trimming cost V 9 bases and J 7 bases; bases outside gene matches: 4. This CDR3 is CASGQGAGYTF. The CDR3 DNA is TGTGCCAGTGGCCAGGGGGCTGGCTACACCTTC.

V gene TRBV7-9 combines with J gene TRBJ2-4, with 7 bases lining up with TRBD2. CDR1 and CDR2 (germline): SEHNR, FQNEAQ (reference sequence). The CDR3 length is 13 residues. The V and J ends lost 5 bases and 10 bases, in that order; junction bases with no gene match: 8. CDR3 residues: CASSTRPGLIQYF. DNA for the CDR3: TGTGCCAGCAGCACAAGGCCGGGACTAATTCAGTACTTC. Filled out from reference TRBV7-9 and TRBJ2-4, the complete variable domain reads DTGVSQNPRHKITKRGQNVTFRCDPISEHNRLYWYRQTLGQGPEFLTYFQNEAQLEKSRLLSDRFSAERPKGSFSTLEIQRTEQGDSAMYLCASSTRPGLIQYFGAGTRLSVL.

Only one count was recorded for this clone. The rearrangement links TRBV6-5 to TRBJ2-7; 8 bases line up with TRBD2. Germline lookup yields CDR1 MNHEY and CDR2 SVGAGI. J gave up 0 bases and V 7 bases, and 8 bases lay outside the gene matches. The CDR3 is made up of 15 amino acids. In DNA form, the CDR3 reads TGTGCCAGCACCGGCGGGGGGTCTAGCTCCTACGAGCAGTACTTC. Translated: CASTGGGSSSYEQYF.

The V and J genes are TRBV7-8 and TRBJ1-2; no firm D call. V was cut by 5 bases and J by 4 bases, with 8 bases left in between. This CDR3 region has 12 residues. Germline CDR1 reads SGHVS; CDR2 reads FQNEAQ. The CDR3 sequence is CASSPPGYGYTF. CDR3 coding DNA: TGTGCCAGCAGCCCCCCGGGCTATGGCTACACCTTC.

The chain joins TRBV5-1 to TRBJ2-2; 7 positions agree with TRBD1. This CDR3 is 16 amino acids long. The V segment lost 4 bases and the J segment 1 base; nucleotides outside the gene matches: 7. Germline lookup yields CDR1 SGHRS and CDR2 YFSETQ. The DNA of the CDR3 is TGCGCCAGCAGCCCACGAGGGACAGTGAACACCGGGGAGCTGTTTTTT. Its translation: CASSPRGTVNTGELFF.

CDR3 region: CASSRPGRGNIQYF. The CDR3 nucleotides read TGTGCCAGCAGTAGGCCCGGACGGGGAAACATTCAGTACTTC. The chain couples TRBV27 to TRBJ2-4; TRBD2 is a possible D gene (5 bases). The CDR3 is 14 amino acids. V lost 5 bases and J lost 6, with 14 bases in between. Germline values: CDR1 MNHEY, CDR2 SMNVEV (reference sequence).

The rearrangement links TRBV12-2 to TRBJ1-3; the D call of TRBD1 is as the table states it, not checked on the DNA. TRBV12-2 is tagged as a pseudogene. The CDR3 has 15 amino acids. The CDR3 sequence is CASRPRQVAGNTIYF. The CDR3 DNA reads TGTGCAAGTCGTCCTCGACAAGTTGCTGGAAACACCATATATTTT.

For the CDR3, the DNA is TGTGCCAGCAGCCAGACCCCAGTAGGGGGGGATCCGTACGAGCAGTACTTC. Translating gives CASSQTPVGGDPYEQYF. The genes are TRBV4-2 and TRBJ2-7; D is possibly TRBD2 (7 bases). V shed 3 bases and J shed 4 bases, with 22 bases lying between them. CDR1 and CDR2 (germline): LGHNA, YNFKEQ. The CDR3 has 17 amino acids.